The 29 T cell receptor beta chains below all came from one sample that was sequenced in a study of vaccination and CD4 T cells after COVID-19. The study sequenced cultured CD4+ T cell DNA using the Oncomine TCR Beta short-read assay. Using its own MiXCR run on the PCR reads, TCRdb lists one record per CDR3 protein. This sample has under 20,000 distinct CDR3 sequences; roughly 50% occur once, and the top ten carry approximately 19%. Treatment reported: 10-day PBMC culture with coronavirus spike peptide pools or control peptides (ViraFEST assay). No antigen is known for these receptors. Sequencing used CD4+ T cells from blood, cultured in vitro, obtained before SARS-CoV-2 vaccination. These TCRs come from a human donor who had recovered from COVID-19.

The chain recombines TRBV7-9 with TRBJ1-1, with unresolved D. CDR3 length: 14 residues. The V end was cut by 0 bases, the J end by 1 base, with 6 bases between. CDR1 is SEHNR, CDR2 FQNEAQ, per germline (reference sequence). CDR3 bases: TGTGCCAGCAGCTTAGCGGCCACGAACACTGAAGCTTTCTTT. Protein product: CASSLAATNTEAFF.

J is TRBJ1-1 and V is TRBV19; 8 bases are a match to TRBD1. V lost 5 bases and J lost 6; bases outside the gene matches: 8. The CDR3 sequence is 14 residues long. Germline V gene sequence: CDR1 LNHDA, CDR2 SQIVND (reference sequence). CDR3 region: CASSSGQGLAEAFF. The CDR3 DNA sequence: TGTGCCAGTAGTTCCGGACAGGGTCTCGCTGAAGCTTTCTTT.

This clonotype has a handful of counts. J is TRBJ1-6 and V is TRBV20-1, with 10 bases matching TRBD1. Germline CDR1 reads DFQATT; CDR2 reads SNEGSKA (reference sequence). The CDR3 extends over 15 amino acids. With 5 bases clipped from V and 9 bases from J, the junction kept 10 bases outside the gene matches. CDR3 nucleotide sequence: TGCAGTGCTCTTCCGGGACAGGGGAAGAGTTCACCCCTCCACTTT. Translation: CSALPGQGKSSPLHF.

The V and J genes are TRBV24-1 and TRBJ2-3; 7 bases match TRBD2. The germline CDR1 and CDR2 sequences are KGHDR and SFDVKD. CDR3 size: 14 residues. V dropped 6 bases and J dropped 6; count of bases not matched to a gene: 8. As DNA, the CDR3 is TGTGCCACCAGTTCTAGCGGTTACGCGGATACGCAGTATTTT. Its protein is CATSSSGYADTQYF.

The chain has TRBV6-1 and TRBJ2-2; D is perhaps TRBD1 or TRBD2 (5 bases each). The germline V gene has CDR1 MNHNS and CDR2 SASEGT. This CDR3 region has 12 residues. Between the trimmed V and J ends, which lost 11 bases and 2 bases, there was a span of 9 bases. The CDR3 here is CAGGPNTGELFF. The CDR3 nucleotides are TGTGCCGGGGGTCCCAACACCGGGGAGCTGTTTTTT.

The CDR3 DNA sequence: TGTGCCAGCAGCCCAGTAGACAGAAGCCAAGAGACCCAGTACTTC. Translating it yields CASSPVDRSQETQYF. The rearrangement links TRBV7-9 to TRBJ2-5; D is perhaps TRBD1 (5 bases). This CDR3 comprises 15 residues. V lost 5 bases, J lost 1 base, and 14 bases lay in between. In germline, CDR1 is SEHNR, CDR2 FQNEAQ (reference sequence).

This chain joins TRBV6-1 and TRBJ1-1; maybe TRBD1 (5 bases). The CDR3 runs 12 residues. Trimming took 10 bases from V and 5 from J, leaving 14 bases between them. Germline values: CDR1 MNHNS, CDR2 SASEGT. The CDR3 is CAMGRGGTEAFF. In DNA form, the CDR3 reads TGTGCCATGGGGCGGGGGGGGACTGAAGCTTTCTTT.

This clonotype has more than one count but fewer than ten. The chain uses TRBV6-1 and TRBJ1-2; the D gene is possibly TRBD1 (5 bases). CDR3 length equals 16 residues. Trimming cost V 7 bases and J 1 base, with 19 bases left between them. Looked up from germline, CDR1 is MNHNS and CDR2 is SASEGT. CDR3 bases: TGTGCCAGCACCCACCCCGGGCAGGGAGGTAACTATGGCTACACCTTC. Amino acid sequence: CASTHPGQGGNYGYTF.

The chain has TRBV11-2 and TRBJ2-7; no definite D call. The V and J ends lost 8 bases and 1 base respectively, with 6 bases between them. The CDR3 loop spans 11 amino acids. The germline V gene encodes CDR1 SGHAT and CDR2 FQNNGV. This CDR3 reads CASGWSYEQYF. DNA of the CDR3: TGTGCCAGCGGCTGGTCCTACGAGCAGTACTTC.

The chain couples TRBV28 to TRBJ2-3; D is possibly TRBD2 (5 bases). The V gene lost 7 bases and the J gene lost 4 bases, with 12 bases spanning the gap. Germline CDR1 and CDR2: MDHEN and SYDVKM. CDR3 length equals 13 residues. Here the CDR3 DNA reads TGTGCCAGCACCCGGCGGGCGGCAGATACGCAGTATTTT. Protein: CASTRRAADTQYF.

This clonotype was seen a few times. CDR3 DNA sequence: TGTGCCAGCAGCTTAGACGTTAGGCGAGGCTACACCTTC. Translation: CASSLDVRRGYTF. This chain links TRBV7-2 with TRBJ1-2; D ambiguous. V was pared by 1 base and J by 8 bases, with 11 bases between. The CDR3 contains 13 residues. The germline gives CDR1 SGHTA, CDR2 FQGNSA.

The CDR3 reads CASRAGRAEAFF. The CDR3 DNA reads TGTGCCAGTAGAGCTGGGCGGGCTGAAGCTTTCTTT. The chain employs TRBV19 and TRBJ1-1; D gene uncertain. Per the germline V gene, CDR1 is LNHDA and CDR2 is SQIVND (reference sequence). Trimming stripped 6 bases from V and 6 bases from J, with 11 bases between. The CDR3 has 12 amino acids.

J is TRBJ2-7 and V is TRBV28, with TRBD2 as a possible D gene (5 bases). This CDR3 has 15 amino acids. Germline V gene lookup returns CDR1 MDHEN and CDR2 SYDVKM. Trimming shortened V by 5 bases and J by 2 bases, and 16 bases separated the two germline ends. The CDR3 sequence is CASSARRSGTYEQYF. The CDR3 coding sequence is TGTGCCAGCAGTGCCCGACGCAGCGGAACCTACGAGCAGTACTTC.

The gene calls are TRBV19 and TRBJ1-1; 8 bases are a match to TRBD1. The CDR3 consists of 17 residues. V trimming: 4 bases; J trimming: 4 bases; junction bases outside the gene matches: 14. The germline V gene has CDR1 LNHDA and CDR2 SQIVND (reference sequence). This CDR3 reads CASSSSGLGQGATEAFF. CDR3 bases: TGTGCCAGTAGTAGCTCCGGCCTGGGGCAGGGGGCCACTGAAGCTTTCTTT.

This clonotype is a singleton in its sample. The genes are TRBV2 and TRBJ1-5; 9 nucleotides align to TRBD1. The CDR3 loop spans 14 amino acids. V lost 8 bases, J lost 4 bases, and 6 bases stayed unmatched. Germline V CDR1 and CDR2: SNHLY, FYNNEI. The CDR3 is CASQPDRGNQPQHF. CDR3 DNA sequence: TGTGCCAGCCAACCGGACAGGGGTAATCAGCCCCAGCATTTT.

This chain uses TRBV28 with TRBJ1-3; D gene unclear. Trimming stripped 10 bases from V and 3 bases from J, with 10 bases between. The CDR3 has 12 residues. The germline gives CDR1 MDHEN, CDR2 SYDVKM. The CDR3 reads CAIQRDGNTIYF. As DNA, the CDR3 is TGTGCCATTCAAAGAGATGGAAACACCATATATTTT.

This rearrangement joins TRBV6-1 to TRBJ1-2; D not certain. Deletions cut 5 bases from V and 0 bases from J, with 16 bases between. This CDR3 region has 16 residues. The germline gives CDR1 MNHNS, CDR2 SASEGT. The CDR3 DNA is TGTGCCAGCAGTCCCGAAAGCAGTGGGGCTAACTATGGCTACACCTTC. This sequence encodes CASSPESSGANYGYTF.

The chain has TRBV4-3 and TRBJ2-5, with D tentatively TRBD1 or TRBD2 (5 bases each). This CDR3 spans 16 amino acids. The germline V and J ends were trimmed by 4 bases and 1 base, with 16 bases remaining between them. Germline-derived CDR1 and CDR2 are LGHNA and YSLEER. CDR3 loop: CASSPRYEGFQETQYF. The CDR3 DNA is TGCGCCAGCAGCCCTCGTTACGAGGGGTTCCAAGAGACCCAGTACTTC.

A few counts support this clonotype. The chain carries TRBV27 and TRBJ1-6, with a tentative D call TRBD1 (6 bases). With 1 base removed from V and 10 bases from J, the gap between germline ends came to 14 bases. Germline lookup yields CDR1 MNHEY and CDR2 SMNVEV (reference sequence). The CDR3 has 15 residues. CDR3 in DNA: TGTGCCAGCAGTTTATTTCAGGGGTCGGAATCACCCCTCCACTTT. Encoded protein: CASSLFQGSESPLHF.

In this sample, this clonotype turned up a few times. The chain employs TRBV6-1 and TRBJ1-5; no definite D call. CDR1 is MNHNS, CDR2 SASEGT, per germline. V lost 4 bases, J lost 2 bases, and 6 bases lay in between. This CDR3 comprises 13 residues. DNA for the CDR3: TGTGCCAGCAGTGTTCAGGGCAATCAGCCCCAGCATTTT. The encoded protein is CASSVQGNQPQHF.

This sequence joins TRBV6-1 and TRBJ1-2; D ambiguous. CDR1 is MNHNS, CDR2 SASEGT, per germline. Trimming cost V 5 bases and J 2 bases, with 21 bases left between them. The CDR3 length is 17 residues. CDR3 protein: CASSRTFDRSSNYGYTF. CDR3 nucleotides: TGTGCCAGCAGTAGGACCTTCGACCGCTCCTCAAACTATGGCTACACCTTC.

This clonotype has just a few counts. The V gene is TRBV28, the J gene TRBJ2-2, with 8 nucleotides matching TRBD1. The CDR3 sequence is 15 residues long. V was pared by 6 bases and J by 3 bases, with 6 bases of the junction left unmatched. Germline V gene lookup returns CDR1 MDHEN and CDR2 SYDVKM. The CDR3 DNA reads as TGTGCCAGCAGCGGCAGGGGGCGCGACACCGGGGAGCTGTTTTTT. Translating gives CASSGRGRDTGELFF. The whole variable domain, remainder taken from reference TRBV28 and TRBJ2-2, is DVKVTQSSRYLVKRTGEKVFLECVQDMDHENMFWYRQDPGLGLRLIYFSYDVKMKEKGDIPEGYSVSREKKERFSLILESASTNQTSMYLCASSGRGRDTGELFFGEGSRLTVL.

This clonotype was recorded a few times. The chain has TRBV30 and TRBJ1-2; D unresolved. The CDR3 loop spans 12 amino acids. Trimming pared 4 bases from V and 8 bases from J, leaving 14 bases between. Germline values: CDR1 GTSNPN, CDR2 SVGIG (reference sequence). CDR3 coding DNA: TGTGCCTGGACTATATATCTCGGCGGCTACACCTTC. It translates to CAWTIYLGGYTF.

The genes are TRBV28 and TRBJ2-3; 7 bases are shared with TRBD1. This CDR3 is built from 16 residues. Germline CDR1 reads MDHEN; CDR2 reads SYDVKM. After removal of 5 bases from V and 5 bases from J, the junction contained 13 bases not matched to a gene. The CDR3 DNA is TGTGCCAGCAGTCCCCCTCGGAAGGGGGCTCTAGATACGCAGTATTTT. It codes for CASSPPRKGALDTQYF.

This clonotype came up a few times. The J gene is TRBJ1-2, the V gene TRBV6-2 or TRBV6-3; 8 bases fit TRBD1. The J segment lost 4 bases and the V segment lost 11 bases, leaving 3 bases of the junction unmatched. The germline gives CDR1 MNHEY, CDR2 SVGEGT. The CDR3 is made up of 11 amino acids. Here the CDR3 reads CAGGQGYGYTF. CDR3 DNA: TGTGCCGGTGGACAGGGCTATGGCTACACCTTC.

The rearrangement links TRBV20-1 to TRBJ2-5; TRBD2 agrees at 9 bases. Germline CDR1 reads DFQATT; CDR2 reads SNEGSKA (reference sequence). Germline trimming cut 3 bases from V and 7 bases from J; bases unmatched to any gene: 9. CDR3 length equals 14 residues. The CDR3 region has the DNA TGCAGTGCTAGGAGTCTAGCGGGGATAGGGACCCAGTACTTC. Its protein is CSARSLAGIGTQYF.

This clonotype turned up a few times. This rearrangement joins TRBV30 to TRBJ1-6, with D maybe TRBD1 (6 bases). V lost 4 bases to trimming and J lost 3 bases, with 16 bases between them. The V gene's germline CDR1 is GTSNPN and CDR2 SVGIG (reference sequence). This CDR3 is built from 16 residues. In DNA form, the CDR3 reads TGTGCCTGGACATACGGGGGCGCCCGCTATAATTCACCCCTCCACTTT. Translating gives CAWTYGGARYNSPLHF.

The CDR3 DNA reads TGTGCCAGCAGTTTATTTCAAGCGGGAGTGAATGAGCAGTTCTTC. It is translated as CASSLFQAGVNEQFF. The rearrangement joins TRBV28 to TRBJ2-1, with 8 bases lining up with TRBD2. Per germline, CDR1 MDHEN and CDR2 SYDVKM. CDR3 length: 15 amino acids. With 1 base clipped from V and 7 bases from J, the junction kept 6 bases outside the gene matches.

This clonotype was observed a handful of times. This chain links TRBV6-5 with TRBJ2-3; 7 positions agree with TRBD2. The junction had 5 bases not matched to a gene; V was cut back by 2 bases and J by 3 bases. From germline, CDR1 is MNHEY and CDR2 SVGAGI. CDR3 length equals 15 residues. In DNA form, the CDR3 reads TGTGCCAGCAGTTACGGTGGGGGAGGGACAGATACGCAGTATTTT. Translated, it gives CASSYGGGGTDTQYF.